The text below deals with one TCR beta chain. Its antigen remains unidentified. This CDR3 spans 13 amino acids. V was shortened by 3 bases and J by 0 bases, with 6 bases between the two germline ends. Germline CDR1 reads SQVTM; CDR2 reads ANQGSEA. This specimen belongs to a study of OX40 agonist ivuxolimab in advanced cancers. Across the whole study: The dose-escalation cohort had hepatocellular carcinoma, melanoma, renal cell or head and neck cancer. Study-wide findings and caveats: Low clonal expansion, among the lowest seen, marked partial responders at 0.1-3.0 mg/kg.

The repertoire was sequenced with immunoSEQ multiplex PCR; TCRdb's copy has only in-frame clones and lacks some. The table includes just over 95,000 clones, about 90% detected once. Source: CD4+ or CD8+ T cells sorted from blood, taken in a trial of the OX40 agonist ivuxolimab. The sequence was collected from an adult with an advanced solid tumor such as melanoma, head and neck, liver or kidney cancer. The gene calls are TRBV29-1 and TRBJ2-1; D unclear. As DNA, the CDR3 is TGCAGCGTTGACAGGTTCTCCTACAATGAGCAGTTCTTC. Translating it yields CSVDRFSYNEQFF.